This TCR beta chain was found in a study of beta chain features in type 1 diabetes. This clone was observed a handful of times. Its specificity is unknown. cDNA synthesis used the whole RNA isolate, giving expressed TCRB sequences. Approximately 3.7 million reads per sample on average were obtained from naive, central memory and regulatory T cell samples. Sequencing was performed with immunoSEQ multiplex PCR; in TCRdb, only in-frame clones are kept and a portion is missing. This table has 200,000 to 300,000 clones, less than 15% appearing once. Germline CDR1 is KGHSH and CDR2 is LQKENI. The V gene lost 8 bases and the J gene lost 0 bases, with 14 bases spanning the gap. The CDR3 length is 15 residues. General study findings and limits: Patients showed naive, central memory and Treg TCRB repertoires that appeared more similar than those of healthy donors.

Without exception, sorted populations had purity beyond 98%. The sequence was collected from a woman in her thirties or forties in good health. What was sequenced was naive CD4+ T cells from blood. The rearrangement links TRBV18 to TRBJ1-5; possibly TRBD1 for D (5 bases). CDR3: CASTAGDYSNQPQHF. CDR3 bases: TGTGCCAGCACGGCGGGGGATTATAGCAATCAGCCCCAGCATTTT. Filled out from reference TRBV18 and TRBJ1-5, the complete variable domain reads NAGVMQNPRHLVRRRGQEARLRCSPMKGHSHVYWYRQLPEEGLKFMVYLQKENIIDESGMPKERFSAEFPKEGPSILRIQQVVRGDSAAYFCASTAGDYSNQPQHFGDGTRLSIL.